This section outlines one TCR beta chain sequence together with its context. The sample originates from a study of blood T cell repertoires in COVID-19. For the study at large: Samples came from the United States, Italy and Spain, spanning acute and convalescent COVID-19.

Authors' analysis steps: Cell counts per sample came from amplifying reference gene primers. Sequencing used immunoSEQ multiplex PCR; TCRdb keeps in-frame clones, though not all of them. The D gene and trimming were derived from the DNA, and the V and J assignments and clone size from that table. The sample contains 110,000 or so clones, approximately 85% of which appear only once. The CDR3 covers 14 residues. Germline CDR1 is MNHNY and CDR2 is SVGAGI (reference sequence). With V trimmed by 7 bases and J by 0 bases, 5 bases remained unmatched. This clonotype originated in a woman aged 60-75 years with COVID-19, enrolled during active disease. This rearrangement joins TRBV6-6 to TRBJ2-7; 8 bases map to TRBD1. Sequenced sample: peripheral blood. CDR3: CASTGQGSSYEQYF. The DNA of the CDR3 is TGTGCCAGCACCGGACAGGGTAGCTCCTACGAGCAGTACTTC.